The clone carrying this T cell receptor beta chain has more than one count but fewer than ten. Its specificity is unknown. This sample was taken from a study of T-cell memory formation after mild COVID-19. Study-level findings and limits: CD4+ contracting clones were mainly CM and EM; CD8+ ones, EMRA.

The CDR3 runs 13 residues. Deletions cut 10 bases from V and 5 bases from J, with 15 bases between. 5'RACE primed at constant segments yielded TCR alpha and TCR beta cDNA libraries bearing sample barcodes and UMIs. TCRdb used MiXCR to reprocess the 5' RACE reads, holding one entry per CDR3 protein. The repertoire holds around 140,000 distinct CDR3 sequences, with almost 25% as singletons. The chain recombines TRBV12-3 or TRBV12-4 with TRBJ2-1; a weak D match, TRBD1 (7 bases). Input material: PBMCs or a T cell subset sorted from them (not recorded which). The sequence was collected from an adult woman who had mild COVID-19 (a few samples of this study predate the infection). Cell type and time point are not known. Here the CDR3 reads CATSRDRNNEQFF. The CDR3 nucleotides read TGTGCCACCTCGCGGGACAGAAACAATGAGCAGTTCTTC.